The 2 T cell receptor beta chains below all came from one sample that was sequenced in a study of cytomegalovirus exposure and HLA in healthy donors. The primer mix had 60 Vbeta and 13 Jbeta primers. The data were produced by immunoSEQ multiplex PCR, yet TCRdb's version contains in-frame clones alone and is incomplete. The sample contains about 98,000 clones, approximately 69% of which appear only once. Specimen: PBMCs. The source of these receptors is a female donor in good health and CMV-seronegative.

The chain uses TRBV20-1 and TRBJ2-7; no clear D gene. Trimming cost V 6 bases and J 3 bases, with 9 bases left between them. This CDR3 is 11 amino acids long. CDR1 is DFQATT, CDR2 SNEGSKA, per germline (reference sequence). The CDR3 DNA is TGCAGTGCCCCTCTAGGCTACGAGCAGTACTTC. It yields the protein CSAPLGYEQYF.

The chain recombines TRBV28 with TRBJ1-6; no reliable D call. Trimming took off 3 bases at V and 11 bases at J, with 8 bases between the two ends. This CDR3 spans 12 amino acids. Looked up from germline, CDR1 is MDHEN and CDR2 is SYDVKM. CDR3 bases: TGTGCCAGCAGTTTTCCCGGGGCACCCCTCCACTTT. Amino acid sequence: CASSFPGAPLHF.